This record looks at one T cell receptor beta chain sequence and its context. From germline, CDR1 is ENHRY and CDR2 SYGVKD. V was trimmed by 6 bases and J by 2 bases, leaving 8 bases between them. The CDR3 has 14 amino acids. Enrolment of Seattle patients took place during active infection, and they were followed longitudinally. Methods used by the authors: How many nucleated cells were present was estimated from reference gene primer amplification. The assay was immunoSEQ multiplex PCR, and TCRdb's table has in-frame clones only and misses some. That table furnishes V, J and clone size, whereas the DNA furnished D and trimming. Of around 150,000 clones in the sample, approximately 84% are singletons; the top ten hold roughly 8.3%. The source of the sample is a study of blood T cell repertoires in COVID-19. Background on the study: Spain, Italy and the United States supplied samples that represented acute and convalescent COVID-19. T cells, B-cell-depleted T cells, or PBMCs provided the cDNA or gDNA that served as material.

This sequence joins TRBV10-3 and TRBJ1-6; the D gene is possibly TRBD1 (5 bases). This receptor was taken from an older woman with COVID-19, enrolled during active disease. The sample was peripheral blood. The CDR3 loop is CAIRDTTYNSPLHF. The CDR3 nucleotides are TGTGCCATCAGGGACACAACCTATAATTCACCCCTCCACTTT.